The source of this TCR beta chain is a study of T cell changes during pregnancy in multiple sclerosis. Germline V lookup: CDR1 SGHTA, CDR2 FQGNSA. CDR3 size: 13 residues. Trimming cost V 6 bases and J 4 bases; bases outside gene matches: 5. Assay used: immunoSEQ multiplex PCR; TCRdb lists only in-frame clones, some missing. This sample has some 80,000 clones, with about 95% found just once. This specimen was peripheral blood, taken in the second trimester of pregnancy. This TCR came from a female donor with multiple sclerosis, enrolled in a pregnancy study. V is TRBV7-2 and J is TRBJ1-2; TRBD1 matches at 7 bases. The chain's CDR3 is CASRRQGSYGYTF. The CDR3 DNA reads TGTGCCAGCAGGCGACAGGGAAGCTATGGCTACACCTTC.